Shown below are 9 T cell receptor beta chains from a single sample sequenced in a study of lymphopenia after photon versus proton radiotherapy. The protocol was immunoSEQ multiplex PCR, while the TCRdb copy is restricted to in-frame clones and leaves out a portion. The table has 75,000 to 95,000 clones, about four fifths seen once. The sequencing used peripheral blood, collected from a patient treated with proton-based radiotherapy. The source of these receptors is a man aged 55 to 69 with pancreatic cancer.

The rearrangement joins TRBV18 to TRBJ1-1, with a weak D call TRBD1 (5 bases). Trimming cost V 0 bases and J 7 bases, with 18 bases left between them. The CDR3 consists of 16 residues. Germline CDR1 is KGHSH and CDR2 is LQKENI. The CDR3 region has the DNA TGTGCCAGCTCACCACCCCTAGCATCAGGGCTGAGTGAAGCTTTCTTT. Amino acids: CASSPPLASGLSEAFF.

In DNA, the CDR3 is TGCGCCAGCAGCAAGGACACCCTCGGAAACACCATATATTTT. It is translated as CASSKDTLGNTIYF. The V call is TRBV5-1, the J call TRBJ1-3; maybe TRBD1 (5 bases). Germline CDR1 reads SGHRS; CDR2 reads YFSETQ. V was trimmed by 4 bases and J by 4 bases, leaving 12 bases between them. This CDR3 has 14 residues.

The chain couples TRBV2 to TRBJ1-1; D is ambiguous. Per the germline V gene, CDR1 is SNHLY and CDR2 is FYNNEI. This CDR3 comprises 16 residues. The V end lost 4 bases, the J end lost 1 base, and 16 bases lay between the germline ends. This CDR3 is CASSGQPKLRNTEAFF. As DNA, the CDR3 is TGTGCCAGCAGTGGGCAACCGAAACTTCGGAACACTGAAGCTTTCTTT.

The DNA for the CDR3 is TGCGCCAGCAGCATACAGGGGGACGGCTACACCTTC. As protein: CASSIQGDGYTF. The chain links TRBV5-1 to TRBJ1-2; 8 nucleotides line up with TRBD1. After removal of 4 bases from V and 8 bases from J, the junction contained 4 bases not matched to a gene. The germline CDR1 and CDR2 sequences are SGHRS and YFSETQ. The CDR3 extends over 12 amino acids.

A few counts support this clone. CDR3 sequence: CASSPPGRPYGYTF. CDR3 bases: TGTGCCAGCAGCCCACCGGGACGGCCCTATGGCTACACCTTC. The gene calls are TRBV27 and TRBJ1-2; D is possibly TRBD1 (5 bases). Germline lookup yields CDR1 MNHEY and CDR2 SMNVEV (reference sequence). There are 14 residues in the CDR3. V gave up 6 bases and J gave up 4 bases, with 15 bases separating them.

The gene calls are TRBV7-2 and TRBJ2-3, with D unresolved. This CDR3 spans 15 amino acids. V lost 0 bases to trimming and J lost 2 bases, with 9 bases between them. The germline gives CDR1 SGHTA, CDR2 FQGNSA. CDR3 in DNA: TGTGCCAGCAGCTTAGCGCTAGGAACCACAGATACGCAGTATTTT. Its protein product is CASSLALGTTDTQYF.

The chain carries TRBV5-6 and TRBJ1-2; D possibly corresponds to TRBD1 (5 bases). Trimming pared 3 bases from V and 3 bases from J, leaving 24 bases between. The CDR3 totals 18 residues. CDR1 SGHDT and CDR2 YYEEEE come from the germline V gene. The CDR3 here is CASSSLRDLGRAYYGYTF. The DNA for the CDR3 is TGTGCCAGCAGCTCCTTACGCGATCTCGGCAGGGCTTACTATGGCTACACCTTC.

V usage is TRBV5-6 and J usage is TRBJ1-4; D unclear. There are 14 residues in the CDR3. With 1 base removed from V and 6 bases from J, the gap between germline ends came to 10 bases. In germline, CDR1 is SGHDT, CDR2 YYEEEE. CDR3 in amino acids: CASSLNGGDEKLFF. In DNA, the CDR3 is TGTGCCAGCAGCTTGAACGGCGGTGATGAAAAACTGTTTTTT.

This sequence joins TRBV27 and TRBJ2-2, with D unresolved. The CDR3 extends over 14 amino acids. From germline, CDR1 is MNHEY and CDR2 SMNVEV (reference sequence). Trimming took 5 bases from V and 1 from J, leaving 8 bases between them. This CDR3 is CASSPRQNTGELFF. Here the CDR3 DNA reads TGTGCCAGCAGTCCCCGACAGAACACCGGGGAGCTGTTTTTT.